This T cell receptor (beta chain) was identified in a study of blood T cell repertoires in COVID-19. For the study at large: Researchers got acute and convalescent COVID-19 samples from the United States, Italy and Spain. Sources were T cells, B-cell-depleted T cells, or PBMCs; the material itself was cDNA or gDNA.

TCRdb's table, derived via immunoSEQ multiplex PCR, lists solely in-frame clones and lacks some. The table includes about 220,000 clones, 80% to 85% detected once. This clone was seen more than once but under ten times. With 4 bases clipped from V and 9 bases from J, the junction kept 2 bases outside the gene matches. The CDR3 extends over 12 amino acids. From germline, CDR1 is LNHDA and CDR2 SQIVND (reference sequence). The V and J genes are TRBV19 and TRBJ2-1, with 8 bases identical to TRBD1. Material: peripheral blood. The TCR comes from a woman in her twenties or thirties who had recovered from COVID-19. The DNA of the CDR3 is TGTGCCAGTAGTAGCGGGACAGGTGAGCAGTTCTTC. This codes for CASSSGTGEQFF.